The subject of this entry is one T cell receptor beta chain. This clonotype was detected many times. It has no known antigen specificity. Qualities for individual bases were not recorded, and no much larger clone is one base off. Graves' hyperthyroidism was defined as stable when no progression to ophthalmopathy occurred over 18 months of follow-up. The hyperthyroidism patients were between 18 and 65 years old and newly diagnosed, with a disease duration of less than 2 months. Any patient with an uncontrolled infection, another autoimmune disease, pregnancy or lactation was excluded. Diagnoses relied on clinical symptoms, serum thyroxine and TRAb, thyroid ultrasound and orbital computed tomography. PBMCs were isolated from approximately 10 ml of fresh peripheral blood by Ficoll-Paque density gradient centrifugation. Total RNA was extracted with Trizol reagent, and quality was checked on an Agilent 2100 Bioanalyzer.

These data belong to a study of T cells in Graves' hyperthyroidism and ophthalmopathy (dated by TCRdb to the late 2010s). Turning to the overall study: Peripheral blood was sampled at the time of initial diagnosis, prior to any treatment. TCR V-J signatures able to tell the groups apart were searched for in a discovery cohort of 95 or so patients, of whom around 42 had Graves' ophthalmopathy and some 60 had stable Graves' hyperthyroidism. Prospective prediction of ophthalmopathy was tested in an independent validation cohort of some 19 hyperthyroidism patients and 15 to 17 patients who later progressed to ophthalmopathy. The roughly 100 discovery patients were randomly divided into training and test sets at a 7:3 ratio. The study also compared thyroid tissue and blood T-cell repertoires from about six Graves' hyperthyroidism patients. After blood sampling, hyperthyroidism patients were treated with methimazole at a starting dose of 30 mg daily, and ophthalmopathy patients were treated with high-dose intravenous methylprednisolone. According to the paper, TCR Vbeta CDR3 sequencing was carried out on about 140 peripheral blood samples, which came from fewer than 50 ophthalmopathy, around 74 hyperthyroidism and roughly 17 progressor patients. The investigation overall reported the following: In cross-validation, a model built on a 13 V-J signature told ophthalmopathy apart from stable hyperthyroidism with 87.88% sensitivity and approximately 81% specificity, and in testing the same model reached 80%/75%. Most expanded thyroid clonotypes (frequency above 0.001) were also detected in blood, suggesting blood repertoires may reflect thyroid immune responses. In validation, progression to ophthalmopathy was predicted by the model with around 70% sensitivity and roughly 76% specificity, a median of approximately 6.5 months before onset. No statistical method was used to set the sample size in advance, and investigators knew the group allocation.

V lost 4 bases and J lost 8 bases; the stretch between them is 9 bases long. Taken from the germline V gene, the CDR1 and CDR2 loops are MNHEY and SVGEGT. Spanning cysteine to phenylalanine, the CDR3 consists of 12 amino acids. Of all the DNA, just the CDR3 is kept, 36 bases in frame from base 1. Amplification of TCR beta CDR3 regions was carried out from RNA transcripts. For the first round of RT-PCR on the TCR CDR3, the HTBI primer set was used together with the Qiagen OneStep RT-PCR kit. Libraries were constructed in a second round of multiplex PCR, after which size selection and purification were performed. Libraries were sequenced paired-end with 100 bp reads on an Illumina HiSeq2000. Under the source paper's analysis protocol: Raw data were processed with SOAPnuke, discarding reads with adapters, uncalled bases, mean Phred below 15, or no exact constant-primer or identifier match. COPE v1.2.5 was used to merge high-quality paired reads, and clonotypes were defined as unique nucleotide sequences. Clonotypes were aligned to IMGT TRBV, TRBD and TRBJ reference segments using MiTCR v1.1. Analysis was restricted to V-J combinations with a frequency above 0.0001, which covered roughly 99% of repertoires. A TCS score was defined as the ratio between F50 (clonal expansion) and ExV (chaos), using BLOSUM62-based TCRdist between CDR3 peptides within each V-J. Welch's t-statistics and random forest reduced around 550 V-J features to under 15, which were used in a naive Bayes classifier (R e1071). TCRdb trimmed public reads at Q25 via fastp, called clones via MiXCR and kept in-frame beta chains. Duplicate CDR3 protein sequences are folded into a single record with the most common DNA and genes. V and J calls and clone size were set by TCRdb, not the authors. Recorded for this sample are hundreds of thousands of distinct CDR3 sequences; more than 15% of them occurred a single time. Less than 15% of the sample is in the top ten clones.

The rearranged chain carries TRBV6-2 or TRBV6-3 and TRBJ2-1; there is no confident call for the D gene. The sequencing input was blood. The sequence came from a woman under 30 with Graves' hyperthyroidism. The sequence in DNA is TGTGCCAGCAGTTCTAACTTCTATGAGCAGTTCTTC. Its amino acids are CASSSNFYEQFF.